This is a list of T cell receptor beta chains from one sample in a study of long-term antiretroviral therapy in people with HIV. TCRdb keeps only in-frame clones here, not all; method: immunoSEQ multiplex PCR. This sample has 9,000 to 15,000 clones, with over 65% found just once. Here the sequenced sample was unsorted PBMCs, taken around 3.1 years before starting antiretroviral therapy. These receptors originate from a man aged 40-49 years with HIV. The CDR3 runs from the conserved cysteine through the conserved F or W. D genes are given only for firm matches. Not all rows give a size; the values are once, few, many and, for expanded clones, a class.

V gene,D gene,clone size,J gene,CDR3 protein,CDR3 DNA
TRBV9,-,-,TRBJ1-5,CASSAGDQPQHF,TGTGCCAGCAGCGCAGGGGATCAGCCCCAGCATTTT
TRBV5-4,-,-,TRBJ2-7,CASSLAGAGSYEQYF,TGTGCCAGCAGCTTGGCCGGTGCAGGGTCCTACGAGCAGTACTTC
TRBV4-1,-,-,TRBJ2-2,CASSHNKNTGELFF,TGCGCCAGCAGCCATAACAAGAACACCGGGGAGCTGTTTTTT
TRBV7-9,-,-,TRBJ2-1,CASSLRVARSYNEQFF,TGTGCCAGCAGCTTAAGAGTGGCCCGATCCTACAATGAGCAGTTCTTC
TRBV6-1,-,-,TRBJ2-7,CASSEGQVGFYEQYF,TGTGCCAGCAGTGAAGGTCAGGTTGGGTTCTACGAGCAGTACTTC
TRBV7-9,TRBD1,-,TRBJ2-7,CASSLQQGTYEQYF,TGTGCCAGCAGCCTCCAACAGGGGACCTACGAGCAGTACTTC
TRBV11-2,TRBD2,-,TRBJ2-2,CASSFRYSGRGFVGELFF,TGTGCCAGCAGCTTTCGTTACAGCGGGAGAGGGTTTGTCGGGGAGCTGTTTTTT
TRBV9,-,-,TRBJ2-3,CASSVSGSTDTQYF,TGTGCCAGCAGCGTCTCCGGCTCCACAGATACGCAGTATTTT
TRBV2,-,-,TRBJ2-7,CASSTGYEQYF,TGTGCCAGCAGTACAGGGTATGAGCAGTACTTC
TRBV5-1,TRBD2,-,TRBJ2-7,CASSLESTSGGVGQYF,TGCGCCAGCAGCTTGGAATCGACTAGCGGGGGCGTGGGGCAGTACTTC
TRBV10-3,-,once,TRBJ2-2,CAINAGTGGANTGELFF,TGTGCCATCAATGCGGGGACCGGCGGAGCGAACACCGGGGAGCTGTTTTTT
TRBV5-1,TRBD2,-,TRBJ2-5,CASSLIWTSGGGQETQYF,TGCGCCAGCAGCTTGATATGGACTAGCGGGGGGGGCCAAGAGACCCAGTACTTC
TRBV29-1,-,-,TRBJ2-1,CSVVSGASYNEQFF,TGCAGCGTTGTAAGTGGAGCCTCCTACAATGAGCAGTTCTTC
TRBV11-2,-,few,TRBJ1-5,CASTLGFDQPQHF,TGTGCCAGCACCTTGGGTTTCGACCAGCCCCAGCATTTT
TRBV7-2,-,few,TRBJ1-5,CASSLGNSNQPQHF,TGTGCCAGCAGTTTAGGTAATAGCAATCAGCCCCAGCATTTT
TRBV19,-,-,TRBJ1-5,CASRGLSNQPQHF,TGTGCCAGTAGAGGACTTAGCAATCAGCCCCAGCATTTT
TRBV30,TRBD1,-,TRBJ2-7,CAWSAGQTYEQYF,TGTGCCTGGAGTGCGGGACAGACCTACGAGCAGTACTTC
TRBV5-6,TRBD1,-,TRBJ1-1,CASSFSQGGAFF,TGTGCCAGCAGCTTTTCCCAGGGGGGAGCTTTCTTT
TRBV4-3,TRBD1,once,TRBJ2-4,CASSAHRGQMAKNIQYF,TGCGCCAGCAGCGCACACAGGGGGCAGATGGCCAAAAACATTCAGTACTTC
TRBV15,TRBD1,-,TRBJ1-5,CATSREGGGQPQHF,TGTGCCACCAGCAGAGAAGGGGGCGGTCAGCCCCAGCATTTT
TRBV9,-,-,TRBJ2-5,CASSVVGGGVGRQETQYF,TGTGCCAGCAGCGTAGTAGGAGGGGGAGTTGGGAGGCAAGAGACCCAGTACTTC
TRBV23-1,-,-,TRBJ2-1,CASTFDRDLVHEQFF,TGCGCCAGCACCTTTGACCGGGACCTGGTACATGAGCAGTTCTTC
TRBV7-2,TRBD2,-,TRBJ2-3,CASSLSARGTSGDTQYF,TGTGCCAGCAGCTTATCGGCTCGTGGGACTAGCGGAGATACGCAGTATTTT
TRBV30,-,-,TRBJ1-1,CAWSRLAPMNTEAFF,TGTGCCTGGAGTAGACTGGCACCAATGAACACTGAAGCTTTCTTT
TRBV11-1,TRBD2,-,TRBJ2-1,CASSLARGLAGLEQFF,TGTGCCAGCAGCTTAGCGAGGGGACTAGCGGGACTTGAGCAGTTCTTC
TRBV7-8,TRBD2,-,TRBJ2-6,CASSGGLAASGANVLTF,TGTGCCAGCAGCGGCGGACTAGCGGCCTCTGGGGCCAACGTCCTGACTTTC
TRBV25-1,-,few,TRBJ2-5,CASSELGPTQETQYF,TGTGCCAGCAGTGAACTTGGACCAACCCAAGAGACCCAGTACTTC
TRBV18,TRBD1,-,TRBJ2-3,CASSLIMVGQAKDTQYF,TGTGCCAGCTCACTCATAATGGTGGGACAGGCCAAAGATACGCAGTATTTT